The 28 T cell receptor beta chains below come from one sample, sequenced in a study of tumor-infiltrating lymphocytes in primary liver carcinoma (dated by TCRdb to 2015 to 2018). Blood RNA was extracted from unsorted whole blood with TRIzol reagent; germline DNA came from the DNeasy Blood & Tissue kit. Reads for this sample came from an Illumina HiSeq 2500. TCRbeta-specific cDNA was reverse-transcribed from 500 ng total RNA using a constant-region primer and ProtoScript II reverse transcriptase. The TCRbeta libraries were prepared through three rounds of nested multiplex PCR following a slightly modified ARM-PCR procedure. The first two PCR rounds used multiplex TRBV1-TRBV30 forward primers with a Cbeta reverse primer, each for roughly 11 cycles. The raw public data were reprocessed by TCRdb itself: fastp quality trimming at Q25, MiXCR clonotype calling, in-frame beta chains only. Rows with one shared CDR3 protein collapse into an entry with the most common genes and DNA. The sample has around 210,000 distinct CDR3 sequences on record, roughly 61% of them singletons. The top ten clonotypes cover 6% to 8.5% of the sample.

The sample consisted of peripheral blood. The receptors were gathered from a woman aged 55-69 years with primary liver carcinoma and hepatitis B virus infection.

Concerning this clonotype itself: It is likely a read error, because the conserved phenylalanine at the end of the CDR3 is missing. J is TRBJ2-1 and V is TRBV11-2; no clear D. This CDR3 spans 13 amino acids. CDR1 and CDR2 (germline): SGHAT, FQNNGV. CDR3 loop: CASSLDLLYEQFI. CDR3 nucleotide sequence: TGTGCCAGTAGCTTAGATCTTTTGTATGAGCAGTTCATC.

Details on this clonotype: This could be a read error, since a much larger clone is one nucleotide away. This chain joins TRBV7-8 and TRBJ2-3, with TRBD2 matching over 10 bases. Germline CDR1 reads SGHVS; CDR2 reads FQNEAQ. J gave up 0 bases and V 10 bases, and 19 bases lay outside the gene matches. The CDR3 loop spans 19 amino acids. The CDR3 region has the DNA TGTGCCAACACCTTTCCCCTGGCTAGCGGGAGTGCTAGCACAGATACGCAGTATTTT. This codes for CANTFPLASGSASTDTQYF.

In the case of this clonotype: This could be a read error, since a much larger clone is one nucleotide away. This sequence joins TRBV5-4 and TRBJ2-2, with 7 bases fitting TRBD1. Germline CDR1 and CDR2: SGHNT and YYREEE (reference sequence). J was trimmed by 7 bases and V by 4 bases; bases with no gene match: 16. The length of the CDR3 is 17 residues. CDR3 residues: CASSQKQGLNYSGELFF. DNA of the CDR3: TGTGCCAGCAGCCAAAAACAGGGGTTAAACTACAGCGGGGAGCTGTTTTTT.

Turning to this clonotype: A read error may be the cause here, since a much bigger clone is one base away. The rearrangement joins TRBV12-3 or TRBV12-4 to TRBJ1-1; the D gene is possibly TRBD1 (6 bases). The CDR3 spans 15 residues. The CDR3 nucleotides read TGTGTCAGCAGTTTCGTAGGGGGGGATAGGACTGAAGCTTTCTTT. This sequence encodes CVSSFVGGDRTEAFF.

The rearrangement joins TRBV28 to TRBJ1-2; TRBD1 is a possible D gene (5 bases). CDR1 and CDR2 (germline): MDHEN, SYDVKM. The CDR3 runs 14 residues. Trimming removed 3 bases from V and 4 bases from J, with 12 bases in between. CDR3 nucleotide sequence: TGTGCCAGCAGTTTGCTCGGGACCTTCTATGGCTACACCTTC. Protein: CASSLLGTFYGYTF.

This clonotype occurred a few times. J is TRBJ2-6 and V is TRBV10-2, with 9 bases aligning to TRBD1. The CDR3 runs to 19 residues. Germline CDR1 reads WSHSY; CDR2 reads SAAADI. Trimming at V came to 7 bases and at J to 0 bases, leaving 13 bases not matched to a gene. The DNA of the CDR3 is TGCGCCAGCAACAGAGACCGGACAGGGGCCATCTCTGGGGCCAACGTCCTGACTTTC. Protein sequence: CASNRDRTGAISGANVLTF.

The rearrangement joins TRBV5-1 to TRBJ2-3; D remains ambiguous. The CDR3 consists of 16 residues. Germline CDR1 reads SGHRS; CDR2 reads YFSETQ. The ends were cut back, 0 bases at V and 0 bases at J, with 11 bases in the middle. The CDR3 loop reads CASSLGSGGSTDTQYF. The CDR3 nucleotides are TGCGCCAGCAGCTTGGGGTCTGGCGGAAGCACAGATACGCAGTATTTT.

Many counts were recorded for this clonotype. J is TRBJ2-7 and V is TRBV11-3, with 11 bases aligning to TRBD1. Germline trimming cut 7 bases from V and 7 bases from J; bases unmatched to any gene: 9. CDR3 length: 14 residues. Germline V lookup: CDR1 SGHNT, CDR2 YENEEA. CDR3 loop: CASTPPGTGGEQYF. The CDR3 DNA is TGTGCCAGCACCCCCCCTGGGACAGGGGGAGAGCAGTACTTC.

This clonotype was observed a handful of times. One base away lies a much larger clone, so this may be a sequencing read error. CDR3 sequence (DNA): TGTGCCAGCAGTTACTCGAGGGCGGCGCATGGCTACATCTTC. This translates into CASSYSRAAHGYIF. The V and J genes are TRBV6-5 and TRBJ1-2, with D uncertain. Per germline, CDR1 MNHEY and CDR2 SVGAGI. The CDR3 runs 14 residues.

Notes on this clonotype: One end of the junction varies from germline; a read error may be responsible. The V call is TRBV7-9, the J call TRBJ2-7, with 7 bases fitting TRBD1. In germline, CDR1 is SEHNR, CDR2 FQNEAQ (reference sequence). This CDR3 is built from 14 residues. CDR3 residues: CAGSLRGQDYEQYF. For the CDR3, the DNA is TGTGCCGGCAGCTTAAGGGGGCAGGACTACGAGCAGTACTTC.

The V call is TRBV29-1, the J call TRBJ2-7, with 8 bases matching TRBD2. This CDR3 is 13 amino acids long. CDR1 SQVTM and CDR2 ANQGSEA come from the germline V gene. The CDR3 DNA follows: TGCGCCGGTAGCGGGGCCACCACCTACGAGCAGTACTTC. Translated: CAGSGATTYEQYF.

Comments on this clonotype: Germline and junction disagree at one end, which may indicate a read error. This chain links TRBV29-1 with TRBJ1-1, with TRBD1 matching over 9 bases. This CDR3 region has 15 residues. Germline-derived CDR1 and CDR2 are SQVTM and ANQGSEA. The CDR3 loop is CSVLRQGDLRTEAFF. The DNA for the CDR3 is TGCAGCGTTTTAAGACAGGGGGATTTGAGGACTGAAGCCTTCTTT.

As concerns this clonotype: At one end the junction does not follow the germline gene, possibly because of a read error. The rearrangement joins TRBV11-1 to TRBJ2-7, with D uncertain. In germline, CDR1 is SGHAT, CDR2 FQDESV (reference sequence). The CDR3 sequence is 14 residues long. The CDR3 here is CASSPSSISYEQHF. CDR3 bases: TGTGCCAGCAGCCCTTCGTCTATCAGCTACGAGCAGCACTTC.

Only one count was recorded for this clonotype. This may stem from a read error, because a much larger clone lies one nucleotide away. The chain couples TRBV6-1 to TRBJ1-5, with D tentatively TRBD1 (5 bases). In germline, CDR1 is MNHNS, CDR2 SASEGT. The CDR3 spans 15 residues. CDR3 region: CASSDRQYSNQPKHF. CDR3 nucleotide sequence: TGTGCCAGCAGTGACAGACAGTATAGCAATCAGCCCAAGCATTTT.

The sample holds a few counts of this clonotype. The J gene is TRBJ2-7, the V gene TRBV5-4; tentatively, D is TRBD1 (6 bases). Germline CDR1 reads SGHNT; CDR2 reads YYREEE (reference sequence). The germline V and J ends were trimmed by 5 bases and 0 bases, with 12 bases remaining between them. The CDR3 has 14 amino acids. The CDR3 is CASRLEGVSYEQYF. The CDR3 DNA follows: TGTGCCAGCAGATTAGAGGGGGTCTCCTACGAGCAGTACTTC.

With respect to this clonotype: One end of the junction fails to match germline, which may point to a read error. The chain carries TRBV11-2 and TRBJ1-6, with 8 bases fitting TRBD1. Germline values: CDR1 SGHAT, CDR2 FQNNGV. The CDR3 has 15 amino acids. This chain's CDR3 is CASRLTGQGGSPLHF. The CDR3 DNA is TGTGCCAGCAGACTAACCGGACAGGGCGGATCACCCCTACACTTT.

About this clonotype: The junction and the germline gene differ at one end; a read error may be behind it. V gene TRBV11-2 combines with J gene TRBJ1-1; D uncertain. This CDR3 comprises 13 residues. Looked up from germline, CDR1 is SGHAT and CDR2 is FQNNGV. CDR3 residues: CVSSLERSSGTFF. CDR3 bases: TGTGTCAGCAGCTTAGAGAGGTCTTCCGGAACTTTCTTT.

As regards this clonotype: This may be a read error: a much more frequent sequence differs by one nucleotide. This rearrangement joins TRBV12-3 or TRBV12-4 to TRBJ2-1; no firm D call. The CDR3 sequence is 12 residues long. The germline V and J ends were trimmed by 6 bases and 9 bases, with 12 bases remaining between them. CDR3 amino acids: CASSIGLSEQFF. CDR3 DNA sequence: TGTGCCAGCAGCATCGGGCTCAGTGAGCAGTTCTTC.

To note about this clonotype: The junction departs from the called germline gene at one end, perhaps through a read error. The chain couples TRBV11-2 to TRBJ2-7; D perhaps matches TRBD1 (6 bases). The CDR3 extends over 15 amino acids. In germline, CDR1 is SGHAT, CDR2 FQNNGV. CDR3 coding DNA: TGTGCCAGCAGCTTACGGACAGAGAACTCCTACGAGCAGTATTTC. Translated, it gives CASSLRTENSYEQYF.

This clonotype was recorded once. At one boundary the junction diverges from the germline segment, which might be a read error. This chain joins TRBV11-2 and TRBJ2-7, with D unclear. Per germline, CDR1 SGHAT and CDR2 FQNNGV. This CDR3 is 14 amino acids long. The DNA of the CDR3 is TGTGTCAGCAGCTTAACTGACACTGCCTACGAGCAGTACTTC. Amino acid sequence: CVSSLTDTAYEQYF.

Concerning this clonotype itself: A read error may produce the germline difference seen at one junction end. The V call is TRBV11-3, the J call TRBJ2-7; 10 bases align to TRBD1. There are 15 residues in the CDR3. The V gene's germline CDR1 is SGHNT and CDR2 YENEEA. This CDR3 is CVSSFPGQGTYEQYF. CDR3 bases: TGTGTCAGCAGTTTCCCGGGACAGGGGACCTACGAGCAGTACTTC.

Turning to this clonotype: The junction and the germline gene differ at one end; a read error may be behind it. The rearrangement links TRBV11-2 to TRBJ2-3; 8 bases match TRBD2. Germline loops: CDR1 SGHAT, CDR2 FQNNGV. This CDR3 is 16 amino acids long. CDR3 sequence: CASSPELAVGADTQYF. The CDR3 DNA reads TGTGCCAGCAGCCCAGAACTAGCGGTTGGCGCAGATACACAGTATTTT.

This chain links TRBV7-8 with TRBJ1-1; D is ambiguous. This CDR3 has 14 amino acids. Germline V CDR1 and CDR2: SGHVS, FQNEAQ. Deletions cut 2 bases from V and 0 bases from J, with 7 bases between. CDR3 coding DNA: TGTGCCAGCAGCTTAAGGGTGATGAACACTGAAGCTTTCTTT. This codes for CASSLRVMNTEAFF.

The V and J genes are TRBV14 and TRBJ1-3, with no clear D. The length of the CDR3 is 15 residues. Germline values: CDR1 SGHDN, CDR2 FVKESK. The V end was cut by 0 bases, the J end by 0 bases, with 6 bases between. The CDR3 region is CASSQDRVSGNTIYF. CDR3 DNA sequence: TGTGCCAGCAGCCAAGATAGGGTCTCTGGAAACACCATATATTTT.

Concerning this clonotype: One end of the junction varies from germline; a read error may be responsible. The chain has TRBV11-2 and TRBJ2-3; D unclear. Per germline, CDR1 SGHAT and CDR2 FQNNGV. This CDR3 region has 16 residues. CDR3 in amino acids: CTRSRGELLATDTQYF. The CDR3 DNA reads TGTACCAGGTCCCGAGGAGAGCTCCTCGCGACAGATACGCAGTATTTT.

In this sample, this clonotype turned up many times. The chain links TRBV6-5 to TRBJ1-1, with a tentative D call TRBD1 (5 bases). The CDR3 sequence is 14 residues long. V was pared by 2 bases and J by 2 bases, with 9 bases between. Germline CDR1 and CDR2: MNHEY and SVGAGI. CDR3 nucleotides: TGTGCCAGCAGTTACGGGGGGTTCAACACTGAAGCTTTCTTT. Its translation is CASSYGGFNTEAFF.

Worth noting for this clonotype: Since no conserved phenylalanine or tryptophan closes the CDR3, a read error is the likely cause. The chain has TRBV11-2 and TRBJ2-7; TRBD2 matches at 11 bases. CDR1 is SGHAT, CDR2 FQNNGV, per germline. The length of the CDR3 is 19 residues. Unmatched junction bases numbered 16, after V lost 2 bases and J lost 4 bases. The chain's CDR3 is CASSLSVAGGPGLTYEQYS. CDR3 in DNA: TGTGCCAGCAGCTTATCTGTAGCGGGAGGGCCGGGGCTTACTTACGAGCAGTACTCC.

Of note for this clonotype: Likely a read error: the CDR3 ends without its conserved phenylalanine or tryptophan. It is unclear where the CDR3 begins or ends on the DNA, so no DNA is shown, and the CDR3 is as TCRdb lists it. This sequence joins TRBV12-3 or TRBV12-4 and TRBJ1-5. With termini counted, the CDR3 has 11 amino acids. CDR3 sequence: CASSLGQPQNL.